Below are 31 T cell receptor beta chains sequenced from a single sample in a study of beta chain features in type 1 diabetes. Notes on the study in general: Within each of all four CD4+ subsets, Type 1 diabetes patients had TCRB CDR3s that were moderately but significantly shorter.

The entirety of the isolated RNA underwent reverse transcription, so expressed TCRB transcripts were sequenced. The data were produced by immunoSEQ multiplex PCR, yet TCRdb's version contains in-frame clones alone and is incomplete. Counted here are hundreds of thousands of clones, 11% to 15% occurring once; the ten biggest clones make up approximately 0.043%. The antigens these receptors bind are not known. The sample consisted of naive CD4+ T cells from blood. Receptor source: a young man with type 1 diabetes.

V is TRBV2 and J is TRBJ2-7, with D unclear. The germline V gene encodes CDR1 SNHLY and CDR2 FYNNEI. The CDR3 contains 13 residues. Trimming removed 7 bases from V and 2 bases from J, with 12 bases in between. CDR3 in amino acids: CASKKTQTYEQYF. The CDR3 nucleotides read TGTGCCAGCAAGAAGACACAAACCTACGAGCAGTACTTC.

This clone was seen a handful of times. The chain links TRBV5-4 to TRBJ1-6; the D gene is possibly TRBD1 (5 bases). CDR3 length: 15 residues. The V gene's germline CDR1 is SGHNT and CDR2 YYREEE (reference sequence). V was trimmed by 0 bases and J by 7 bases, leaving 11 bases between them. CDR3 nucleotides: TGTGCCAGCAGCTTGGATGGGGGGAAAAATTCACCCCTCCACTTT. This gives the protein CASSLDGGKNSPLHF. The full variable domain, rest sourced from reference TRBV5-4 and TRBJ1-6, is ETGVTQSPTHLIKTRGQQVTLRCSSQSGHNTVSWYQQALGQGPQFIFQYYREEENGRGNFPPRFSGLQFPNYSSELNVNALELDDSALYLCASSLDGGKNSPLHFGNGTRLTVT.

This clone was observed a few times. V gene TRBV7-9 combines with J gene TRBJ2-3; D is unresolved. The CDR3 contains 14 residues. Per germline, CDR1 SEHNR and CDR2 FQNEAQ (reference sequence). Deletions cut 3 bases from V and 2 bases from J, with 9 bases between. Here the CDR3 DNA reads TGTGCCAGCAGCTTTTTCCAAACCACAGATACGCAGTATTTT. Translation gives CASSFFQTTDTQYF. The full variable domain, in which reference TRBV7-9 and TRBJ2-3 provide the parts outside the CDR3, is DTGVSQNPRHKITKRGQNVTFRCDPISEHNRLYWYRQTLGQGPEFLTYFQNEAQLEKSRLLSDRFSAERPKGSFSTLEIQRTEQGDSAMYLCASSFFQTTDTQYFGPGTRLTVL.

V gene TRBV11-3 combines with J gene TRBJ1-2; D may be TRBD1 (5 bases). Germline assignment: CDR1 SGHNT and CDR2 YENEEA. CDR3 length: 14 amino acids. Trimming stripped 10 bases from V and 4 bases from J, with 19 bases between. The CDR3 region is CAKPGPKNCYGYTF. The CDR3, as DNA: TGTGCCAAACCGGGACCGAAGAATTGCTATGGCTACACCTTC. Drawing the rest from reference TRBV11-3 and TRBJ1-2, the complete variable domain is EAGVVQSPRYKIIEKKQPVAFWCNPISGHNTLYWYLQNLGQGPELLIRYENEEAVDDSQLPKDRFSAERLKGVDSTLKIQPAELGDSAVYLCAKPGPKNCYGYTFGSGTRLTVV.

This clone was observed a few times. The rearrangement uses TRBV7-9 and TRBJ1-2; D call uncertain. CDR1 SEHNR and CDR2 FQNEAQ come from the germline V gene (reference sequence). V was shortened by 3 bases and J by 6 bases, with 11 bases between the two germline ends. CDR3 size: 13 residues. The CDR3 DNA is TGTGCCAGCAGCTTTGGTGACCTTAATGGCTACACCTTC. It encodes CASSFGDLNGYTF.

This clone was detected a few times. The chain recombines TRBV7-6 with TRBJ1-6, with a weak D call TRBD1 (6 bases). Germline-derived CDR1 and CDR2 are SGHVS and FNYEAQ. The V end was cut by 5 bases, the J end by 7 bases, with 9 bases between. The length of the CDR3 is 13 residues. CDR3 loop: CASSIDRNSPLHF. The DNA of the CDR3 is TGTGCCAGCAGCATCGACAGGAATTCACCCCTCCACTTT.

This clone has a handful of counts. This rearrangement joins TRBV7-2 to TRBJ2-7; weak D call: TRBD2 (5 bases). Germline-derived CDR1 and CDR2 are SGHTA and FQGNSA. Trimming shortened V by 1 base and J by 5 bases, and 12 bases separated the two germline ends. This CDR3 comprises 14 residues. The CDR3 is CASSLEGLDHEQYF. The CDR3 DNA is TGTGCCAGCAGCTTAGAAGGACTTGACCACGAGCAGTACTTC.

In its sample, this clone was seen a few times. The gene calls are TRBV13 and TRBJ2-7; 9 bases line up with TRBD1. V was pared by 4 bases and J by 2 bases, with 6 bases of the junction left unmatched. The CDR3 contains 15 residues. Germline V gene lookup returns CDR1 PRHDT and CDR2 FYEKMQ (reference sequence). The DNA of the CDR3 is TGTGCCAGCAGCTCGGGACAGGGAAAGACCTACGAGCAGTACTTC. Its translation is CASSSGQGKTYEQYF.

The chain recombines TRBV5-4 with TRBJ2-7; 7 nucleotides line up with TRBD2. The CDR3 runs 14 residues. Germline values: CDR1 SGHNT, CDR2 YYREEE (reference sequence). The J segment lost 0 bases and the V segment lost 3 bases, leaving 3 bases of the junction unmatched. The CDR3 here is CASSSRTSSYEQYF. The CDR3 coding sequence is TGTGCCAGCAGCTCGAGGACTAGCTCCTACGAGCAGTACTTC.

The CDR3 bases are TGTGCCAGCAGCCAATTAGCGGGAGGGCCCACAGATACGCAGTATTTT. Translated: CASSQLAGGPTDTQYF. The chain combines TRBV5-6 with TRBJ2-3; 11 bases map to TRBD2. V was clipped by 4 bases and J by 2 bases; unmatched bases: 6. The length of the CDR3 is 16 residues. Germline V gene sequence: CDR1 SGHDT, CDR2 YYEEEE.

V and J are TRBV6-5 and TRBJ2-3; D is perhaps TRBD2 (7 bases). The V end lost 3 bases, the J end lost 4 bases, and 14 bases lay between the germline ends. Germline V gene lookup returns CDR1 MNHEY and CDR2 SVGAGI. The CDR3 spans 15 residues. CDR3 amino acids: CASSYQRGGADTQYF. As DNA, the CDR3 is TGTGCCAGCAGTTATCAGAGGGGGGGAGCAGATACGCAGTATTTT.

This clone has a handful of counts. Other DNA sequences of this sample code for an identical CDR3. The chain combines TRBV5-1 with TRBJ2-7, with D possibly TRBD2 on 5 matching bases. There are 14 residues in the CDR3. Germline lookup yields CDR1 SGHRS and CDR2 YFSETQ. With 0 bases removed from V and 0 bases from J, the gap between germline ends came to 7 bases. CDR3 sequence reads: CASSLARASYEQYF. The CDR3 coding sequence is TGCGCCAGCAGCTTGGCGCGGGCCTCCTACGAGCAGTACTTC.

The V gene is TRBV28, the J gene TRBJ2-7; the match to TRBD2 covers 8 bases. The CDR3 is made up of 12 amino acids. J was trimmed by 7 bases and V by 4 bases; bases with no gene match: 3. CDR1 MDHEN and CDR2 SYDVKM come from the germline V gene. Here the CDR3 reads CASSSRGGEQYF. CDR3 in DNA: TGTGCCAGCAGTTCCCGCGGGGGGGAGCAGTACTTC.

The chain uses TRBV7-2 and TRBJ2-7, with TRBD1 matching over 7 bases. The germline V gene has CDR1 SGHTA and CDR2 FQGNSA. Germline trimming cut 2 bases from V and 4 bases from J; bases unmatched to any gene: 5. This CDR3 contains 14 residues. The CDR3 here is CASSLQDRQYEQYF. CDR3 in DNA: TGTGCCAGCAGCTTACAGGACAGGCAGTACGAGCAGTACTTC.

V and J are TRBV29-1 and TRBJ2-5; TRBD1 matches at 9 bases. V gave up 6 bases and J gave up 3 bases; unmatched junction bases: 5. Germline V gene lookup returns CDR1 SQVTM and CDR2 ANQGSEA. This CDR3 has 13 residues. The CDR3 region is CSVRDREKETQYF. Written as DNA, the CDR3 is TGCAGCGTGCGGGACAGGGAAAAAGAGACCCAGTACTTC.

The sample holds a few counts of this clone. The chain couples TRBV29-1 to TRBJ2-3; TRBD2 agrees at 7 bases. Germline-derived CDR1 and CDR2 are SQVTM and ANQGSEA. This CDR3 has 15 amino acids. V lost 6 bases and J lost 2; bases outside the gene matches: 11. The CDR3 here is CSVDKWEGPTDTQYF. The DNA for the CDR3 is TGCAGCGTCGACAAGTGGGAGGGCCCCACAGATACGCAGTATTTT.

This chain joins TRBV28 and TRBJ2-1; weak D call: TRBD1 (5 bases). The CDR3 spans 13 residues. Looked up from germline, CDR1 is MDHEN and CDR2 is SYDVKM. Trimming shortened V by 5 bases and J by 9 bases, and 14 bases separated the two germline ends. Here the CDR3 reads CASSPQGVGEQFF. CDR3 nucleotide sequence: TGTGCCAGCAGTCCGCAGGGTGTAGGTGAGCAGTTCTTC.

This sequence joins TRBV2 and TRBJ1-4, with TRBD1 identical over 7 bases. This CDR3 has 13 residues. V dropped 8 bases and J dropped 3; count of bases not matched to a gene: 3. CDR1 and CDR2 from the germline V gene are SNHLY and FYNNEI. DNA of the CDR3: TGTGCCAGCCGTGGACAGGCTAATGAAAAACTGTTTTTT. It specifies CASRGQANEKLFF.

The CDR3 loop is CASSPPEGRGQFF. Here the CDR3 DNA reads TGTGCCAGCAGCCCCCCAGAGGGGCGGGGGCAGTTCTTC. The chain joins TRBV7-8 to TRBJ2-1, with D perhaps TRBD2 (6 bases). The CDR3 totals 13 residues. Germline lookup yields CDR1 SGHVS and CDR2 FQNEAQ. V shed 5 bases and J shed 12 bases, with 17 bases lying between them.

The V call is TRBV30, the J call TRBJ1-2; D is possibly TRBD1 (5 bases). The CDR3 extends over 13 amino acids. V lost 0 bases and J lost 8, with 13 bases in between. Germline lookup yields CDR1 GTSNPN and CDR2 SVGIG (reference sequence). CDR3 protein: CAWSVRRGQGYTF. CDR3 sequence (DNA): TGTGCCTGGAGTGTACGGAGGGGCCAAGGCTACACCTTC. Full variable domain (outside the CDR3, taken from reference TRBV30 and TRBJ1-2): SQTIHQWPATLVQPVGSPLSLECTVEGTSNPNLYWYRQAAGRGLQLLFYSVGIGQISSEVPQNLSASRPQDRQFILSSKKLLLSDSGFYLCAWSVRRGQGYTFGSGTRLTVV.

The chain couples TRBV7-2 to TRBJ1-1, with a weak D call TRBD1 (6 bases). Germline V gene sequence: CDR1 SGHTA, CDR2 FQGNSA. The CDR3 runs 14 residues. Trimming removed 3 bases at V and 4 bases at J, with 12 bases between. The CDR3 reads CASSFYRESTEAFF. CDR3 in DNA: TGTGCCAGCAGCTTCTACAGGGAGAGCACTGAAGCTTTCTTT. The full variable domain, in which reference TRBV7-2 and TRBJ1-1 provide the parts outside the CDR3, is GAGVSQSPSNKVTEKGKDVELRCDPISGHTALYWYRQSLGQGLEFLIYFQGNSAPDKSGLPSDRFSAERTGGSVSTLTIQRTQQEDSAVYLCASSFYRESTEAFFGQGTRLTVV.

The chain employs TRBV18 and TRBJ2-1; D unresolved. Per germline, CDR1 KGHSH and CDR2 LQKENI. The CDR3 totals 17 residues. With 4 bases removed from V and 0 bases from J, the gap between germline ends came to 16 bases. CDR3 residues: CASSLRTSQASYNEQFF. DNA for the CDR3: TGTGCCAGCTCACTCCGTACGAGCCAGGCCTCCTACAATGAGCAGTTCTTC.

This clone turned up a few times. The gene calls are TRBV28 and TRBJ1-3; TRBD1 matches 12 bases. The ends lost 7 bases at V and 4 bases at J; junction bases unmatched: 14. CDR3 size: 18 residues. Germline CDR1 reads MDHEN; CDR2 reads SYDVKM. CDR3: CASMPMGQGAFYGNTIYF. The CDR3 DNA reads TGTGCCAGCATGCCCATGGGACAGGGGGCTTTCTACGGAAACACCATATATTTT.

J is TRBJ1-1 and V is TRBV25-1; D is possibly TRBD1 (5 bases). The CDR3 loop spans 15 amino acids. Trimming cost V 2 bases and J 3 bases, with 13 bases left between them. Per germline, CDR1 MGHDK and CDR2 SYGVNS. The chain's CDR3 is CASSEEAGYHTEAFF. As DNA, the CDR3 is TGTGCCAGCAGTGAAGAGGCAGGGTACCACACTGAAGCTTTCTTT.

This clone was recorded a few times. V gene TRBV7-9 combines with J gene TRBJ2-3, with a possible D match to TRBD2 (5 bases). The germline gives CDR1 SEHNR, CDR2 FQNEAQ (reference sequence). The CDR3 has 14 residues. V lost 5 bases, J lost 0 bases, and 9 bases lay in between. DNA for the CDR3: TGTGCCAGCAGCACGAGCGGCAGCACAGATACGCAGTATTTT. This sequence encodes CASSTSGSTDTQYF.

The rearrangement joins TRBV28 to TRBJ1-2, with D hard to call. The CDR3 spans 14 residues. Germline CDR1 is MDHEN and CDR2 is SYDVKM. V was trimmed by 8 bases and J by 4 bases, leaving 17 bases between them. CDR3 residues: CASLGGGVAYGYTF. The CDR3 DNA sequence: TGTGCCAGCTTAGGAGGCGGTGTGGCCTATGGCTACACCTTC.

This clone showed up just a few times. This sequence joins TRBV5-4 and TRBJ1-1; D unclear. This CDR3 comprises 14 residues. The ends were cut back, 0 bases at V and 3 bases at J, with 9 bases in the middle. The germline V gene encodes CDR1 SGHNT and CDR2 YYREEE (reference sequence). For the CDR3, the DNA is TGTGCCAGCAGCTTGGGAGGACGGGACACTGAAGCTTTCTTT. This gives the protein CASSLGGRDTEAFF.

J is TRBJ2-3 and V is TRBV11-1; D gene ambiguous. This CDR3 has 15 residues. The germline V gene has CDR1 SGHAT and CDR2 FQDESV (reference sequence). Trimming pared 1 base from V and 8 bases from J, leaving 16 bases between. The CDR3 sequence is CASSLEAGPMSTQYF. CDR3 nucleotides: TGTGCCAGCAGCTTAGAGGCCGGACCCATGAGTACGCAGTATTTT.

This clone showed up just a few times. The chain uses TRBV7-2 and TRBJ1-6, with D perhaps matching TRBD1 (5 bases). V was trimmed by 1 base and J by 14 bases, leaving 12 bases between them. The CDR3 sequence is 13 residues long. The V gene's germline CDR1 is SGHTA and CDR2 FQGNSA. CDR3 nucleotide sequence: TGTGCCAGCAGCTTAGACCAGGGTCGAGCCCTCCACTTT. Translating it yields CASSLDQGRALHF.

The rearrangement uses TRBV27 and TRBJ2-2, with a possible D match to TRBD1 (5 bases). Trimming stripped 10 bases from V and 4 bases from J, with 19 bases between. Germline assignment: CDR1 MNHEY and CDR2 SMNVEV (reference sequence). The CDR3 runs 15 residues. CDR3 region: CATFRAGLGTGELFF. The CDR3, as DNA: TGTGCCACCTTTCGGGCAGGGCTAGGCACCGGGGAGCTGTTTTTT.

V is TRBV7-9 and J is TRBJ1-2, with TRBD1 matching 7 bases. The length of the CDR3 is 14 residues. After removal of 8 bases from V and 7 bases from J, the junction contained 13 bases not matched to a gene. Looked up from germline, CDR1 is SEHNR and CDR2 is FQNEAQ (reference sequence). The CDR3 region is CASLVGDRPSGYTF. As DNA, the CDR3 is TGTGCCAGCTTAGTGGGGGACAGACCCTCTGGCTACACCTTC.